Listed below are T cell receptor beta chains from one sample, sequenced in a study of T-cell reconstitution after alpha-beta-depleted transplantation in children. Using its own MiXCR run on the PCR reads, TCRdb lists one record per CDR3 protein. The sample has approximately 630,000 distinct CDR3 sequences, around 13% seen once. Sequenced material: PBMCs, taken before TCRalphabeta/CD19-depleted stem cell transplant. These receptors originate from a girl aged 2-10 years with congenital amegakaryocytic thrombocytopenia, due to receive a stem cell transplant. Both conserved end residues are part of each CDR3. The order of the fields is J gene, V gene, clone size, D gene, CDR3 protein, CDR3 DNA. A D gene is named only where the DNA matches it firmly. Clone size appears in some rows only: once, few, many, or a class for an expanded clone.

j_call: TRBJ2-7
v_call: TRBV2
clone_size: .
d_call: TRBD2
cdr3_aa: CASSEGLAGPLYEQYF
cdr3_nt: TGTGCCAGCAGTGAGGGGCTAGCGGGACCCCTCTACGAGCAGTACTTC

j_call: TRBJ2-5
v_call: TRBV20-1
clone_size: few
d_call: .
cdr3_aa: CSIEVQETQYF
cdr3_nt: TGCAGCATAGAAGTCCAAGAGACCCAGTACTTC

j_call: TRBJ1-3
v_call: TRBV5-1
clone_size: few
d_call: .
cdr3_aa: CASSLAQDGSGALSGNTIYF
cdr3_nt: TGCGCCAGCAGCTTGGCCCAGGACGGAAGTGGGGCTCTCTCTGGAAACACCATATATTTT

j_call: TRBJ2-1
v_call: TRBV30
clone_size: .
d_call: .
cdr3_aa: CAWGPPAREQFF
cdr3_nt: TGTGCCTGGGGACCCCCGGCGCGAGAGCAGTTCTTC

j_call: TRBJ2-1
v_call: TRBV10-3
clone_size: many
d_call: TRBD2
cdr3_aa: CAISESRGLARNEQFF
cdr3_nt: TGTGCCATCAGTGAGTCCCGGGGACTAGCGAGGAATGAGCAGTTCTTC

j_call: TRBJ2-1
v_call: TRBV20-1
clone_size: .
d_call: .
cdr3_aa: CSASPSKAHLGNEQFF
cdr3_nt: TGCAGTGCTTCTCCTAGTAAGGCCCACCTAGGGAATGAGCAGTTCTTC

j_call: TRBJ2-1
v_call: TRBV11-3
clone_size: .
d_call: .
cdr3_aa: CASSLYGTNEQFF
cdr3_nt: TGTGCCAGCAGCTTATACGGCACCAATGAGCAGTTCTTC

j_call: TRBJ2-3
v_call: TRBV15
clone_size: .
d_call: .
cdr3_aa: CATSTVDTQYF
cdr3_nt: TGTGCCACCAGTACAGTCGATACGCAGTATTTT

j_call: TRBJ2-2
v_call: TRBV6-1
clone_size: many
d_call: .
cdr3_aa: CASSEGAPNTGELFF
cdr3_nt: TGTGCCAGCAGTGAAGGAGCTCCGAACACCGGGGAGCTGTTTTTT

j_call: TRBJ2-5
v_call: TRBV5-1
clone_size: many
d_call: .
cdr3_aa: CASSADRTQYF
cdr3_nt: TGCGCCAGCAGCGCGGATCGGACCCAGTACTTC

j_call: TRBJ2-1
v_call: TRBV5-6
clone_size: many
d_call: .
cdr3_aa: CASSLVSASLGEQFF
cdr3_nt: TGTGCCAGCAGCTTGGTGAGCGCGAGCCTGGGCGAGCAGTTCTTC

j_call: TRBJ2-7
v_call: TRBV9
clone_size: many
d_call: .
cdr3_aa: CASSVDPGSYEQYF
cdr3_nt: TGTGCCAGCAGCGTAGACCCGGGGTCCTACGAGCAGTACTTC

j_call: TRBJ2-7
v_call: TRBV6-1
clone_size: .
d_call: .
cdr3_aa: CGSSAESAYEQYF
cdr3_nt: TGTGGCAGCAGTGCAGAATCGGCCTACGAGCAGTACTTC

j_call: TRBJ2-2
v_call: TRBV5-1
clone_size: many
d_call: .
cdr3_aa: CASSNRDFGLAGELFF
cdr3_nt: TGCGCCAGCAGCAACCGGGACTTCGGGTTGGCCGGGGAGCTGTTTTTT

j_call: TRBJ1-1
v_call: TRBV24-1
clone_size: .
d_call: .
cdr3_aa: CATNPGTTEAFF
cdr3_nt: TGTGCCACCAATCCAGGTACCACTGAAGCTTTCTTT

j_call: TRBJ2-2
v_call: TRBV20-1
clone_size: many
d_call: .
cdr3_aa: CSARDPNGELFF
cdr3_nt: TGCAGTGCTAGAGATCCTAACGGGGAGCTGTTTTTT

j_call: TRBJ1-3
v_call: TRBV5-1
clone_size: .
d_call: .
cdr3_aa: CASSPGPLSGNTIYF
cdr3_nt: TGCGCCAGCAGCCCAGGACCGCTCTCTGGAAACACCATATATTTT